The 14 T cell receptor beta chains listed next were all sequenced from one sample in a study of T cell responses to AZD1222 COVID-19 vaccine. Method: immunoSEQ multiplex PCR; TCRdb's copy keeps in-frame clones and lacks some. The table includes roughly 140,000 clones, 82% detected once. The sequencing used peripheral blood, collected on day 0 of MenACWY control vaccination. Receptors were obtained from an adult in good health.

The chain employs TRBV7-3 and TRBJ1-1; TRBD1 agrees at 9 bases. The V and J ends lost 4 bases and 5 bases, in that order; junction bases with no gene match: 2. Germline-derived CDR1 and CDR2 are SGHTA and FQGTGA. This CDR3 has 13 residues. The CDR3 DNA reads as TGTGCCAGCAGCTCAGGACAGGGGACTGAAGCTTTCTTT. This sequence encodes CASSSGQGTEAFF.

This chain joins TRBV6-5 and TRBJ2-1; possible D gene TRBD2, 6 bases. Trimming cost V 2 bases and J 0 bases, with 8 bases left between them. Germline V lookup: CDR1 MNHEY, CDR2 SVGAGI. This CDR3 contains 15 residues. This chain's CDR3 is CASSYGGSSYNEQFF. CDR3 DNA sequence: TGTGCCAGCAGTTACGGGGGGAGCTCCTACAATGAGCAGTTCTTC.

This clone was seen once. The chain joins TRBV7-9 to TRBJ2-1; a weak D match, TRBD2 (5 bases). The V and J ends lost 5 bases and 8 bases respectively, with 16 bases between them. The germline gives CDR1 SEHNR, CDR2 FQNEAQ (reference sequence). This CDR3 region has 14 residues. The CDR3 loop reads CASSPLNGVDEQFF. As DNA, the CDR3 is TGTGCCAGCAGCCCCCTCAACGGGGTCGATGAGCAGTTCTTC. Using reference TRBV7-9 and TRBJ2-1 for the parts outside the CDR3, the full variable domain is DTGVSQNPRHKITKRGQNVTFRCDPISEHNRLYWYRQTLGQGPEFLTYFQNEAQLEKSRLLSDRFSAERPKGSFSTLEIQRTEQGDSAMYLCASSPLNGVDEQFFGPGTRLTVL.

This clone was detected a few times. The chain couples TRBV19 to TRBJ1-2; TRBD1 matches at 7 bases. V was clipped by 8 bases and J by 4 bases; unmatched bases: 13. CDR1 is LNHDA and CDR2 is SQIVND in the germline V gene (reference sequence). CDR3 length equals 15 residues. CDR3 protein: CASETSGTVIYGYTF. For the CDR3, the DNA is TGTGCCAGTGAGACTTCCGGGACAGTCATCTATGGCTACACCTTC.

The chain links TRBV3-1 (or the pseudogene TRBV3-2) to TRBJ1-2, with a tentative D call TRBD1 (6 bases). Trimming pared 1 base from V and 3 bases from J, leaving 12 bases between. CDR3 length: 15 amino acids. The germline V gene encodes CDR1 LGHDT and CDR2 YNNKEL (reference sequence). CDR3 loop: CASSQGGAPDYGYTF. The DNA of the CDR3 is TGTGCCAGCAGCCAAGGGGGGGCTCCCGACTATGGCTACACCTTC.

This clone was seen only once. V is TRBV11-3 and J is TRBJ2-1; D not resolved. This CDR3 contains 13 residues. Trimming left V 5 bases short and J 12 bases short, with 17 bases between. Germline V gives CDR1 SGHNT, CDR2 YENEEA. The CDR3 DNA sequence: TGTGCCAGCAGCCCTGAGACCGCGTCCATGCAGTTCTTC. This encodes CASSPETASMQFF.

In nucleotides, the CDR3 is TGTGCCAGTAGTATAAAGGGGGGTAATGAGCAGTTCTTC. Translation: CASSIKGGNEQFF. This rearrangement joins TRBV19 to TRBJ2-1; D tentatively reads TRBD1 or TRBD2 (6 bases each). The CDR3 is 13 amino acids. Deletions cut 2 bases from V and 7 bases from J, with 9 bases between. Germline V CDR1 and CDR2: LNHDA, SQIVND (reference sequence).

The chain employs TRBV5-4 and TRBJ2-4; 8 nucleotides align to TRBD2. Trimming at V came to 1 base and at J to 5 bases, leaving 11 bases not matched to a gene. This CDR3 is 17 amino acids long. The germline V gene has CDR1 SGHNT and CDR2 YYREEE (reference sequence). CDR3 in DNA: TGTGCCAGCAGCTTGCCCAACGGGGGGCGGGGGGAAAACATTCAGTACTTC. Its translation is CASSLPNGGRGENIQYF.

J is TRBJ2-5 and V is TRBV7-9; no clear D gene. CDR1 is SEHNR, CDR2 FQNEAQ, per germline (reference sequence). The CDR3 spans 13 residues. V lost 6 bases to trimming and J lost 0 bases, with 8 bases between them. CDR3 in amino acids: CASSQLNQETQYF. CDR3 nucleotide sequence: TGTGCCAGCAGTCAGCTAAACCAAGAGACCCAGTACTTC.

The chain recombines TRBV6-5 with TRBJ1-2, with D tentatively TRBD1 (6 bases). Deletions cut 6 bases from V and 1 base from J, with 12 bases between. The germline V gene encodes CDR1 MNHEY and CDR2 SVGAGI. CDR3 size: 14 residues. The chain's CDR3 is CASRPSRGNYGYTF. CDR3 bases: TGTGCCAGCAGACCGAGCAGGGGTAACTATGGCTACACCTTC.

This chain connects TRBV28 to TRBJ2-3, with 7 bases aligning to TRBD2. CDR1 MDHEN and CDR2 SYDVKM come from the germline V gene. This CDR3 is 14 amino acids long. V was clipped by 3 bases and J by 1 base; unmatched bases: 1. The DNA for the CDR3 is TGTGCCAGCAGTTTTCTAGCGGGCACAGATACGCAGTATTTT. This sequence encodes CASSFLAGTDTQYF.

The chain uses TRBV6-5 and TRBJ1-1; D gene unclear. From germline, CDR1 is MNHEY and CDR2 SVGAGI. The V end was cut by 5 bases, the J end by 5 bases, with 12 bases between. The CDR3 has 13 amino acids. CDR3 amino acids: CASSPPSRTEAFF. In nucleotides, the CDR3 is TGTGCCAGCAGTCCCCCGTCACGTACTGAAGCTTTCTTT.

This clone is a singleton in its sample. The chain recombines TRBV13 with TRBJ2-7; 8 positions match TRBD2. Germline-derived CDR1 and CDR2 are PRHDT and FYEKMQ (reference sequence). J gave up 8 bases and V 3 bases, and 15 bases lay outside the gene matches. The CDR3 runs 16 residues. The CDR3 nucleotides are TGTGCCAGCAGCTTCTTTACTAGCGGAGAGCCGGGGAAGCAGTACTTC. The encoded protein is CASSFFTSGEPGKQYF.

This clone has just one count. The rearrangement links TRBV19 to TRBJ2-2; D gene unclear. Looked up from germline, CDR1 is LNHDA and CDR2 is SQIVND (reference sequence). The V and J ends lost 1 base and 0 bases respectively, with 3 bases between them. CDR3 length: 14 residues. DNA of the CDR3: TGTGCCAGTAGTATAGGGTCGAACACCGGGGAGCTGTTTTTT. As protein: CASSIGSNTGELFF.